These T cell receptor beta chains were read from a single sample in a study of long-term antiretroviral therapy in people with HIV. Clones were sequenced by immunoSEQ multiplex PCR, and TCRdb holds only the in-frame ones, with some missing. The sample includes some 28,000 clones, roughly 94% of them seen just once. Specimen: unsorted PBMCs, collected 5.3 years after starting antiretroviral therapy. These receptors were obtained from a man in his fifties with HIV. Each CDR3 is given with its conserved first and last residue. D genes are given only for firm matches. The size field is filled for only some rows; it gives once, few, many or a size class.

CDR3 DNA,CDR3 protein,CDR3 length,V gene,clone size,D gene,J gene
TGTGCCAGCAGCTTGGGTGCCATCGAAGCTTTCTTT,CASSLGAIEAFF,12,TRBV11-2,once,NA,TRBJ1-1
TGTGCCAGCAGCTCCAGGGTTGGGCCCTACAATGAGCAGTTCTTC,CASSSRVGPYNEQFF,15,TRBV2,NA,NA,TRBJ2-1
TGTGCCAGCAGGCTGGGACTGAAGAACATTCAGTACTTC,CASRLGLKNIQYF,13,TRBV5-6,NA,NA,TRBJ2-4
TGTGCCAGCAGTCTAGCGGGGGCCGCCCCTTACAATGAGCAGTTCTTC,CASSLAGAAPYNEQFF,16,TRBV27,NA,TRBD2,TRBJ2-1
TGTGCCAGTAGTATAGGGGTTCAGGTTGGAGGCAATCAGCCCCAGCATTTT,CASSIGVQVGGNQPQHF,17,TRBV19,NA,NA,TRBJ1-5
TGTGCCAGCAGTGCGGGACAGATGAACACTGAAGCTTTCTTT,CASSAGQMNTEAFF,14,TRBV6-1,NA,TRBD1,TRBJ1-1
TGTGCCAGTGGACTAGTTTTTCTCGGCAATCAGCCCCAGCATTTT,CASGLVFLGNQPQHF,15,TRBV19,NA,NA,TRBJ1-5
TGTGCCAGCTCACCACCTTCAGGGGCGGCAGCCAAAAACATTCAGTACTTC,CASSPPSGAAAKNIQYF,17,TRBV18,NA,NA,TRBJ2-4
TGTGCCAGCTCACCAGTTACAGTAAACACTGAAGCTTTCTTT,CASSPVTVNTEAFF,14,TRBV18,NA,NA,TRBJ1-1
TGTGCCAGCCGTACCTCAGCCACTCCTGGAAACACCATATATTTT,CASRTSATPGNTIYF,15,TRBV28,NA,NA,TRBJ1-3
TGTGCCAGCAGCAACCTAGTACAGGGAAACACCGGGGAGCTGTTTTTT,CASSNLVQGNTGELFF,16,TRBV21-1,NA,NA,TRBJ2-2
TGTGCCAGCAGCTCCTCAGGGGGGACTAGCCTTGGTGAGCAGTTCTTC,CASSSSGGTSLGEQFF,16,TRBV7-3,NA,TRBD2,TRBJ2-1
TGTGCCAGCAGCTTAGATTCTGGTCGGGGGGTATACTCCTACGAGCAGTACTTC,CASSLDSGRGVYSYEQYF,18,TRBV11-2,NA,TRBD2,TRBJ2-7
TGTGCCAGCAGCTTAAACAGGGGAGATACGCAGTATTTT,CASSLNRGDTQYF,13,TRBV7-3,NA,TRBD1,TRBJ2-3
TGTGCCAGCAGCTTAGAGGCGGGGGCCCCGAATGAGCAGTTCTTC,CASSLEAGAPNEQFF,15,TRBV7-7,NA,NA,TRBJ2-1
TGTGCCAGCAGCTTCTCGATTGGGGAGAGCTATGGCTACACCTTC,CASSFSIGESYGYTF,15,TRBV5-5,NA,NA,TRBJ1-2
TGTGCCTGCTCCTACACTGAAGCTTTCTTT,CACSYTEAFF,10,TRBV30,NA,NA,TRBJ1-1
TGCGCCAGCAGTGAGCTAAGAGGGACCGGGGAGCTGTTTTTT,CASSELRGTGELFF,14,TRBV10-1,NA,NA,TRBJ2-2
TGTGCCAGCAGCTTACAAGAGAACACTGAAGCTTTCTTT,CASSLQENTEAFF,13,TRBV7-3,NA,NA,TRBJ1-1
TGTGCCAGCAGCTTGAAACAGGGGAATAGAGAGCAGTACTTC,CASSLKQGNREQYF,14,TRBV5-6,NA,TRBD1,TRBJ2-7
TGTGCCAGCAGTTTAGGGGGGGCGGGCGGTGAGCAGTTCTTC,CASSLGGAGGEQFF,14,TRBV28,NA,NA,TRBJ2-1
TGTGCCAGCAGCCATGACAGGGGAACTGGAAACACCATATATTTT,CASSHDRGTGNTIYF,15,TRBV4-2,NA,TRBD1,TRBJ1-3
TGTGCCAGCAGCACGGGACGGGTCATGGAGACCCAGTACTTC,CASSTGRVMETQYF,14,TRBV5-4,NA,NA,TRBJ2-5
TGTGCCAGTACCGTAGCGGGGGGAGGCACAGATACGCAGTATTTT,CASTVAGGGTDTQYF,15,TRBV19,NA,TRBD2,TRBJ2-3
TGTGCCAGCAGCCCCAGGGGAACTGGAGGCTACACCTTC,CASSPRGTGGYTF,13,TRBV6-6,NA,NA,TRBJ1-2
TGTGCCAGCAGCCCGGGACAGAGAAACACCATATATTTT,CASSPGQRNTIYF,13,TRBV5-6,NA,TRBD1,TRBJ1-3
TGTGCCAGCAGGGACAGGGGGGGGGATGGCTACACCTTC,CASRDRGGDGYTF,13,TRBV25-1,NA,TRBD1,TRBJ1-2